This T cell receptor beta chain was sequenced during a study of blood T cell repertoires in COVID-19. In the study overall: Sites in the United States, Italy and Spain provided acute and convalescent COVID-19 samples.

Assay: immunoSEQ multiplex PCR; the TCRdb copy retains only in-frame clones and omits some. The sample includes more than 300,000 clones, 90% to 95% seen only once; the top ten take about 0.86%. Germline V gene sequence: CDR1 LGHDT, CDR2 YNNKEL (reference sequence). The CDR3 totals 17 residues. V was trimmed by 0 bases and J by 4 bases, leaving 19 bases between them. This chain uses TRBV3-1 (or the pseudogene TRBV3-2) with TRBJ2-7; tentative D call: TRBD2 (6 bases). The sample taken for sequencing was PBMCs or T cells enriched from blood (not recorded which). The receptor was derived from a woman in her thirties or forties who had been exposed to COVID-19. CDR3 coding DNA: TGTGCCAGCAGCCAAGAACTCCGCAGGGCGCGGGATTACGAGCAGTACTTC. Its protein product is CASSQELRRARDYEQYF.